One and the same sample provided the 3 T cell receptor beta chains below, sequenced in a study of response to subunit inactivated influenza vaccine. Using its own MiXCR run on the RT-PCR reads, TCRdb lists one record per CDR3 protein. Among some 150,000 distinct CDR3 sequences listed, over 9.5% were seen once. The same data also went into a second study, on T cells expressing NK-cell markers. That source adds: Synthesis of TCR beta cDNA relied on 5'RACE template switching carrying UMIs.

Sequenced here: CD8+ T cells sorted from PBMCs, sampled roughly 13 days after vaccination. All receptors derive from a man aged 45-65 years who received an inactivated influenza vaccine.

The table lists this clonotype with a few counts. The chain uses TRBV6-2 or TRBV6-3 and TRBJ2-7, with 9 positions matching TRBD1. Germline CDR1 reads MNHEY; CDR2 reads SVGEGT. The CDR3 runs to 16 residues. V dropped 2 bases and J dropped 0; count of bases not matched to a gene: 5. The CDR3 loop is CASSYDQGQGSYEQYF. The CDR3 bases are TGTGCCAGCAGTTACGACCAGGGACAGGGCTCCTACGAGCAGTACTTC.

This clonotype was seen only a few times. The chain uses TRBV11-2 and TRBJ1-1; weak D call: TRBD1 (5 bases). This CDR3 is 12 amino acids long. The V gene lost 8 bases and the J gene lost 2 bases, with 9 bases spanning the gap. Per the germline V gene, CDR1 is SGHAT and CDR2 is FQNNGV. DNA of the CDR3: TGTGCCAGCCTCCAGGGTAACACTGAAGCTTTCTTT. Protein: CASLQGNTEAFF.

This clonotype was observed a handful of times. The genes are TRBV28 and TRBJ1-6, with 7 bases identical to TRBD1. This CDR3 is 14 amino acids long. Germline V gene sequence: CDR1 MDHEN, CDR2 SYDVKM. V shed 6 bases, J shed 7 bases, and the junction held 6 bases outside the gene matches. The CDR3 here is CASSWGQKNSPLHF. The CDR3 bases are TGTGCCAGCAGCTGGGGACAGAAGAATTCACCCCTCCACTTT.